This TCR beta chain originates from a study of shared clonotypes between healthy human individuals (dated by TCRdb to the early 2020s). At the level of the whole study: The cohort included three men and a couple of women between 18 and 49 years of age. Leukapheresis yielded between about 0.8 and 9.5 billion PBMCs per donor. Different laboratories and diverse techniques were used to prepare libraries and sequence TCR repertoires, to increase sequencing depth and limit assay-specific biases. To estimate repertoire size and how much clonotypes are shared between individuals, the study performed deep sequencing of blood TCR repertoires from roughly five healthy adults. For each donor, CD4 naive and CD4 memory were each run on three plates, CD8 naive on two plates, and CD8 memory on one plate.

Using the deep immunoSEQ assay, multiplex PCR amplified TCR CDR3 regions from genomic DNA. Extracted genomic DNA from each cell subset was distributed evenly across all wells of several immunoSEQ 96-well plates, and each plate was treated as a replicate. For sorted subsets, approximately 190 ng genomic DNA, equal to 30,000 to 35,000 T cell genomes, was loaded into each replicate PCR. The purified libraries were quantified using a Qubit 3.0 fluorometer, sized with a Bioanalyzer 2100, and then quantified again using the KAPA Library Quantification kit. Every immunoSEQ 96-well plate was sequenced on a separate single-read 150-cycle Illumina NextSeq 550 flow cell. Processing in the source paper ran as follows. Because the immunoSEQ output included only junctional sequences and no quality scores, the filtering could not be the same as the filtering used for full-length reads. Sequences were annotated with PyIR, a Python wrapper for IgBLAST v1.9, using IMGT germline references to assign V/J genes and CDR3. Reads with weak V/J assignments (E-value above 1e-6), missing CDR3, stop codons, out-of-frame junctions, or ambiguous translated residues were removed. V3J clonotypes were defined as sequences sharing the same inferred V gene, J gene, and CDR3 amino acid sequence. Percentage overlap between repertoires was calculated by dividing the number of shared unique clonotypes by the size of the smaller repertoire. Three approaches were used to assess repertoire richness: RTK rarefaction, the Chao1 estimator, and Recon v2.1 estimates of unobserved clonotypes. Generation probabilities for all TCRbeta clonotypes obtained by the gDNA method from four donors were computed using OLGA. The table was pulled from immuneACCESS by TCRdb, which kept in-frame rearrangements only. Such tables lose some clones; where checked, under half of the loss comes from unresolved V genes, and the rest has no known cause. V and J calls plus clone size are reproduced from that table; the DNA served to infer D and trimming. The table for this sample lists roughly 2,000,000 clones; approximately 95% of them were counted only once. The leading ten clones occupy roughly 1.2% of the sample.

CD8 naive samples were obtained by positive selection for CCR7 among CD45RO-negative cells, yielding a CD45RA+CCR7+ population from which TemRA cells were excluded. The donors were healthy, HIV-negative adults who had no recently reported acute infections or vaccinations. Every donor was a Caucasian adult residing in Nashville, Tennessee, USA. After blood collection by leukapheresis, PBMCs were isolated using Ficoll-Histopaque density gradient centrifugation and then cryopreserved in the vapor phase of liquid nitrogen. Analytical flow cytometry was used to check the purity and quantity of each magnetically sorted T cell population. From each sorted fraction, genomic DNA was isolated and quantified by UV absorbance on a Nanodrop 2000c. Comments on this clone: Its antigen is not yet known. Base qualities are not at hand, and no much larger clone is one base apart.

Points the paper makes about the study in general: Across four donors, roughly 5.4% of naive CD4, roughly 3.5% of naive CD8, approximately 2.5% of memory CD4, and under 0.45% of memory CD8 clonotypes were shared. Sampling was limited to blood, and TCR repertoires in tissue likely differ from TCR repertoires in blood. Based on pairwise subsampling, the degree of clonotype sharing among donors was expected to be affected by sequencing depth. The small number of donors limited the genetic and exposure-history diversity represented. Rarefaction of sorted-subset datasets indicated incomplete sequencing despite the large sequencing depth. Larger estimated clonotype richness was generally found for naive subsets than for memory subsets. Clonotypes shared by all four sorted-subset donors showed higher generation probabilities than non-shared clonotypes.

The specimen sequenced was naive CD8+ T cells sorted from blood. The cell subset or site label of this sample denotes: CD45RA+CCR7+. The TCR originated in a man younger than 35 in good health.

The CDR3: CASSVGLAGIGPSDTQYF. The DNA sequence follows: TGTGCCAGCAGCGTAGGTCTAGCGGGAATCGGACCCTCTGATACGCAGTATTTT. Recombination joined TRBV9 with TRBJ2-3; 9 central nucleotides agree with TRBD2. CDR1 and CDR2 (SGDLS, YYNGEE) derive from the germline V gene. V and J are trimmed by 0 bases and 6 bases, and the gene matches miss 14 bases of the junction. There are 18 amino acids in the CDR3, from cysteine to phenylalanine inclusive. The sequence is cut down to CDR3 DNA, 54 bases in frame from base 1.